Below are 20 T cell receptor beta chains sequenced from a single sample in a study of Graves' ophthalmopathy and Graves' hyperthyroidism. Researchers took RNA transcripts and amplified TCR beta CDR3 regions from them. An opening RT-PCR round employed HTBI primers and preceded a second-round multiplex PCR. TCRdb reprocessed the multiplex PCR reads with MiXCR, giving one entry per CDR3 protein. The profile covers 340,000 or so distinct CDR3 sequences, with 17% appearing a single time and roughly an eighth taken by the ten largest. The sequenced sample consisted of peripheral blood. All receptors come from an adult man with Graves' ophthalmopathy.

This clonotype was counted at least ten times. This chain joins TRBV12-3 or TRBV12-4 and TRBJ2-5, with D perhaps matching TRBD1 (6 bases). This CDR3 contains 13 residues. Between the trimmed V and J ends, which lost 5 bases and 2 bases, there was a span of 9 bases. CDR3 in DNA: TGTGCCAGCAGTAGTCAGGGGCAAGAGACCCAGTACTTC. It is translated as CASSSQGQETQYF.

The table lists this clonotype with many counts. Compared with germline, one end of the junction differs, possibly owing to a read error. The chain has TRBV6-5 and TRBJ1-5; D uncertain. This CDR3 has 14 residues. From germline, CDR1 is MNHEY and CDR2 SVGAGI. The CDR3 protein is CAGSLQLSYQPQHF. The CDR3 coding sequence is TGTGCCGGCAGTCTCCAGTTGTCATATCAGCCCCAGCATTTT.

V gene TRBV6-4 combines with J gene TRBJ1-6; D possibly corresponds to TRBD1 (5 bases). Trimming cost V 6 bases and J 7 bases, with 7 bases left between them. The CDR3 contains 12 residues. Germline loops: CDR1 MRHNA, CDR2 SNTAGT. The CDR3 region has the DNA TGTGCCAGCAGCCACAGGAATTCACCCCTCCACTTT. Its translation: CASSHRNSPLHF.

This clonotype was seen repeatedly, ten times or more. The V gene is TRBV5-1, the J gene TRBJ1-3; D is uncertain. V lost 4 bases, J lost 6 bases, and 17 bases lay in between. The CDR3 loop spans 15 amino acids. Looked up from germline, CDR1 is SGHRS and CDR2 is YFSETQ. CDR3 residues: CASSTGSGSENTIYF. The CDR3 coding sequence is TGCGCCAGCAGCACCGGTTCCGGCTCCGAAAACACCATATATTTT.

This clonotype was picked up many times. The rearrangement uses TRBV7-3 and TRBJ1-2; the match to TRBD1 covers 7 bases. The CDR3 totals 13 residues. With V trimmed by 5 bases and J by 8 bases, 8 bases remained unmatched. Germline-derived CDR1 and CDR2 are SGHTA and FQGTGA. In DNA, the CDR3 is TGTGCCAGCAGCCGGACAGGTCTGTCGGGCTACACCTTC. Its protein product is CASSRTGLSGYTF.

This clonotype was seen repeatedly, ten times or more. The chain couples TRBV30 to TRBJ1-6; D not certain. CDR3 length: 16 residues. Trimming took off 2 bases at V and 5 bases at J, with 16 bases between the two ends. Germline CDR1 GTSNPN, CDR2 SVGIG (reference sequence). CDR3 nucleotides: TGTGCCTGGAGTCTTCCTACCTCGGGGAATAATTCACCCCTCCACTTT. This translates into CAWSLPTSGNNSPLHF.

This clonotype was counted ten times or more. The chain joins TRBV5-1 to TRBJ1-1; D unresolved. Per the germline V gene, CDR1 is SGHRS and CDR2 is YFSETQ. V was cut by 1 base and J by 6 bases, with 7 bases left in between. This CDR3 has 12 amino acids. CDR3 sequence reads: CASSLMSSEAFF. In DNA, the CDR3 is TGCGCCAGCAGCTTGATGAGTTCTGAAGCTTTCTTT.

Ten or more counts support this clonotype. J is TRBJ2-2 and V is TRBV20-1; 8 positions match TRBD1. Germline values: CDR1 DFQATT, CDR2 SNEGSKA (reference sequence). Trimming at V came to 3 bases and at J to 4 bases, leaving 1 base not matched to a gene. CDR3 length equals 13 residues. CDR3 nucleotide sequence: TGCAGTGCTAGCAGGGGGCGCACCGGGGAGCTGTTTTTT. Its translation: CSASRGRTGELFF.

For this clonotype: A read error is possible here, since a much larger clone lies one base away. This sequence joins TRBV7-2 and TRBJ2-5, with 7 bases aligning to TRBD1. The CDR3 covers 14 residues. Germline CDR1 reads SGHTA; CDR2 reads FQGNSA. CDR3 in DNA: TGTGCCAGCAGTCCTAAACAGGGGTGGATGACCCTGTACTTC. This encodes CASSPKQGWMTLYF.

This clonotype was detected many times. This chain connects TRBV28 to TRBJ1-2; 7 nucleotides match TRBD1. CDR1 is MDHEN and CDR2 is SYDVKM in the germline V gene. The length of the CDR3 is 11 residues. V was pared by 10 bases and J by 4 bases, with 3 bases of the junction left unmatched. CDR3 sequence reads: CATGTAYGYTF. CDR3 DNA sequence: TGTGCCACCGGGACAGCCTATGGCTACACCTTC.

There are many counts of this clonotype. CDR3 in DNA: TGTGCCAGCTTGGGGGTAGGTGGGGCCAACGTCCTGACTTTC. Its protein product is CASLGVGGANVLTF. The chain links TRBV7-2 to TRBJ2-6; D may be TRBD1 or TRBD2 (5 bases each). V was clipped by 8 bases and J by 3 bases, with 11 bases between them. Per the germline V gene, CDR1 is SGHTA and CDR2 is FQGNSA. This CDR3 spans 14 amino acids.

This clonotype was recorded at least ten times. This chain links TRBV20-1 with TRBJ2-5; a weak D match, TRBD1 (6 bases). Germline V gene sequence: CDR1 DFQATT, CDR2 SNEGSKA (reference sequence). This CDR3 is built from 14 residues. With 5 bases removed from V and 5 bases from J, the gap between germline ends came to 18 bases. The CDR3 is CSAVYRVLEETQYF. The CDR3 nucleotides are TGCAGTGCTGTATACAGGGTGCTGGAGGAGACCCAGTACTTC.

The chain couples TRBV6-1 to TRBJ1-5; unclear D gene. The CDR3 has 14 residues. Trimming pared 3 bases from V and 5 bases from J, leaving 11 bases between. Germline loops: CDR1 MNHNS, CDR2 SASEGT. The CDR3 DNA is TGTGCCAGCAGTGAGGGGAGGTCCTATCAGCCCCAGCATTTT. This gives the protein CASSEGRSYQPQHF.

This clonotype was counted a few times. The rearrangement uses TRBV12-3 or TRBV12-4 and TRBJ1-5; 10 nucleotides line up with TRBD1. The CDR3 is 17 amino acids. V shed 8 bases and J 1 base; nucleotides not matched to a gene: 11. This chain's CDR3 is CASLRQGAGVSNQPQHF. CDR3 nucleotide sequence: TGTGCCAGCCTCCGACAGGGGGCCGGGGTGAGCAATCAGCCCCAGCATTTT.

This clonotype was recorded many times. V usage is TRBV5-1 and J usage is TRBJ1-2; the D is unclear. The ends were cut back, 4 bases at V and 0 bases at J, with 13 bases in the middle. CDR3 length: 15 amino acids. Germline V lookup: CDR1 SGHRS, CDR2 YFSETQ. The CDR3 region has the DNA TGCGCCAGCAGCCCCGGCCAGCCAGCTAACTATGGCTACACCTTC. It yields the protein CASSPGQPANYGYTF.

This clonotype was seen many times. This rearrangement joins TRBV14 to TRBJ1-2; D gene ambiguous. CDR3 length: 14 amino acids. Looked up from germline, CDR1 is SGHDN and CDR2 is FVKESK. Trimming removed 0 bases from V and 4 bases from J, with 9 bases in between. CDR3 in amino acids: CASSQDGRGYGYTF. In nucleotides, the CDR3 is TGTGCCAGCAGCCAAGATGGACGTGGCTATGGCTACACCTTC.

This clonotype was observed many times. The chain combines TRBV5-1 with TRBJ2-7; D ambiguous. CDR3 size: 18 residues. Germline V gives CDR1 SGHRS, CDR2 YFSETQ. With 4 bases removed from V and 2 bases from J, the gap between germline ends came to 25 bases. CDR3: CASSPRTFRPGKTYEQYF. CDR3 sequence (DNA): TGCGCCAGCAGCCCCCGCACCTTTCGGCCTGGAAAGACCTACGAGCAGTACTTC.

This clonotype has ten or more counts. The CDR3 DNA sequence: TGTGCCAGCAGTTCGCATAGTTATCAGCCCCAGCATTTT. Encoded protein: CASSSHSYQPQHF. The chain links TRBV6-2 or TRBV6-3 to TRBJ1-5; no reliable D call. The V gene's germline CDR1 is MNHEY and CDR2 SVGEGT. CDR3 size: 13 residues. Trimming cost V 4 bases and J 5 bases, with 9 bases left between them.

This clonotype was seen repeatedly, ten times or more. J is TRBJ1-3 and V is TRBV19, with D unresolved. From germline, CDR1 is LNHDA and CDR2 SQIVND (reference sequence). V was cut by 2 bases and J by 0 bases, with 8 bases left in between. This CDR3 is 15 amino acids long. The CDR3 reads CASSIFPSSGNTIYF. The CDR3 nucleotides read TGTGCCAGTAGTATATTCCCGAGCTCTGGAAACACCATATATTTT.

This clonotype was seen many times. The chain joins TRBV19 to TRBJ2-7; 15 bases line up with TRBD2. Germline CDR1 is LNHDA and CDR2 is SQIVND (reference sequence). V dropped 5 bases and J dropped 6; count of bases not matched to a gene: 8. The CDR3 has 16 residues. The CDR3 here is CASSYPGLAGGGEQYF. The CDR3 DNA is TGTGCCAGTAGTTACCCGGGACTAGCGGGAGGAGGCGAGCAGTACTTC.